This paragraph reports one T cell receptor (beta chain). Grouping used clinical history reported by participants in a survey and questionnaire. Up to 2 weeks before entering the study, exposed participants had met a COVID-19 case. Generated by immunoSEQ multiplex PCR, the TCRdb table keeps only in-frame clones and is missing some. The sample has a few hundred thousand clones; about 85% are singletons. The CDR3 has 16 residues. V lost 7 bases and J 3 bases, leaving 16 bases between the germline ends. In germline, CDR1 is MNHEY, CDR2 SMNVEV (reference sequence). The data originate from a study of blood T cell repertoires in COVID-19. Study-wide context: The analysed material was cDNA or gDNA that came from T cells, B-cell-depleted T cells, or PBMCs.

The receptor's source is a woman between 45 and 60 years old who had been exposed to COVID-19. J is TRBJ1-6 and V is TRBV27; tentative D call: TRBD1 (5 bases). Sequences were obtained from PBMCs or T cells enriched from blood (not recorded which). CDR3 nucleotide sequence: TGTGCCAGCACAACTCGGGGCGGGGGCTATAATTCACCCCTCCACTTT. Residues: CASTTRGGGYNSPLHF.